This TCR beta chain was captured by sequencing in a study of blood T cell repertoires in COVID-19. Produced via immunoSEQ multiplex PCR; TCRdb's table is partial and in-frame only. Of about 270,000 clones listed, roughly 82% are singletons. Germline CDR1 ENHRY, CDR2 SYGVKD. The J segment lost 5 bases and the V segment lost 4 bases, leaving 18 bases of the junction unmatched. This CDR3 spans 18 amino acids. The receptor was isolated from a woman older than 75 with COVID-19, enrolled during active disease. The V and J genes are TRBV10-3 and TRBJ2-5; 8 bases align to TRBD1. Input material: peripheral blood. The CDR3 spells CAISATLGQGERGETQYF. The CDR3 nucleotides read TGTGCCATCAGTGCAACCTTAGGACAGGGTGAACGTGGGGAGACCCAGTACTTC.